This T cell receptor (beta chain) was sequenced for a study of OX40 agonist ivuxolimab in advanced cancers. The wider study: Ivuxolimab, an antibody acting as an agonist of OX40 (CD134), was used to treat patients. Averaging about 60 years in age, with a range of roughly 23 to 80, the cohort was 80% to 90% male. The eligibility criteria allowed prior anti-PD-1, anti-PD-L1 or anti-CTLA-4 therapy, and approximately 40% had some. Study results and limitations: On average, CD8+ T cells had more expanded clones than CD4+.

Worth noting for this clone: Antigen specificity is unknown.

The CDR3 runs 13 residues. The V gene lost 7 bases and the J gene lost 5 bases, with 14 bases spanning the gap. Germline CDR1 LGHNT, CDR2 FRNRAP. Measured with immunoSEQ multiplex PCR; TCRdb has only the in-frame clones, and not every one. The sample includes roughly 70,000 clones, approximately 90% of them seen just once. This clonotype was obtained from an adult with an advanced solid tumor such as melanoma, head and neck, liver or kidney cancer. The sample was CD4+ or CD8+ T cells sorted from blood, taken in a trial of the OX40 agonist ivuxolimab. V is TRBV12-5 and J is TRBJ1-2; maybe TRBD1 (5 bases). DNA for the CDR3: TGTGCTAGTGCCCCGGGGGGGGGATATGGCTACACCTTC. Residues: CASAPGGGYGYTF.